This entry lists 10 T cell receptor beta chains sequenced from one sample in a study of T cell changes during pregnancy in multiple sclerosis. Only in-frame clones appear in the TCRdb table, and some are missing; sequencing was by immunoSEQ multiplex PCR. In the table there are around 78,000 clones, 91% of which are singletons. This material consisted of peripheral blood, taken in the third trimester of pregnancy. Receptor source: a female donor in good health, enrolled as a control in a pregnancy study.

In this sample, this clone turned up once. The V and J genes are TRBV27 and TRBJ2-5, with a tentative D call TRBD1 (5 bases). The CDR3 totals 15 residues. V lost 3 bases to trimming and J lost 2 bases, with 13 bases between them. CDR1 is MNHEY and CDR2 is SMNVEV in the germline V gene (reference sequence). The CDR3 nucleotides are TGTGCCAGCAGTTTTGGTTCAGGGTCACAAGAGACCCAGTACTTC. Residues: CASSFGSGSQETQYF.

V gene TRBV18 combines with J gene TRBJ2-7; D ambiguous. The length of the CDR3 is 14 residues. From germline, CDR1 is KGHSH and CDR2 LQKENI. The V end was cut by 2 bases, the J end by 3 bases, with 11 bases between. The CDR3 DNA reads TGTGCCAGCTCACCAATAGATCCTTTCTACGAGCAGTACTTC. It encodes CASSPIDPFYEQYF. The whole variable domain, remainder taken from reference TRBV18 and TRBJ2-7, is NAGVMQNPRHLVRRRGQEARLRCSPMKGHSHVYWYRQLPEEGLKFMVYLQKENIIDESGMPKERFSAEFPKEGPSILRIQQVVRGDSAAYFCASSPIDPFYEQYFGPGTRLTVT.

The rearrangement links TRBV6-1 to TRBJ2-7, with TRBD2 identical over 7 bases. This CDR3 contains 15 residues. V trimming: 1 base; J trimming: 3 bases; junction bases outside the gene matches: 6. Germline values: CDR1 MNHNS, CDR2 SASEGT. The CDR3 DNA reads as TGTGCCAGCAGTGAAGGAGCCGGGAGGAACTACGAGCAGTACTTC. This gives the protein CASSEGAGRNYEQYF.

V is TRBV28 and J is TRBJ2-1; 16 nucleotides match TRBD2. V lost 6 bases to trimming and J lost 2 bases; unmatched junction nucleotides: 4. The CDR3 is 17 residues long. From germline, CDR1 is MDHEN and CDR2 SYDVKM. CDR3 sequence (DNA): TGTGCCAGCAGAGGAGGGACTAGCGGGAGGGCCTACAATGAGCAGTTCTTC. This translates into CASRGGTSGRAYNEQFF.

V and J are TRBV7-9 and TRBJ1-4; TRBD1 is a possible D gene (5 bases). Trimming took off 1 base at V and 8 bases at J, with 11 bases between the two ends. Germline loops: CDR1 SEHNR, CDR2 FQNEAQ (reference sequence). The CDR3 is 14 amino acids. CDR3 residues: CASSLVRVGEKLFF. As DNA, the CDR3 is TGTGCCAGCAGCTTAGTCAGGGTTGGAGAAAAACTGTTTTTT.

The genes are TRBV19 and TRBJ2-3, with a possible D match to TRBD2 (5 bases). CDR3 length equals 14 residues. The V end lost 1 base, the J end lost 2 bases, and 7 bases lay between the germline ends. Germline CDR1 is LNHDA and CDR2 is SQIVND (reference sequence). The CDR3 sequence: CASSIGRPTDTQYF. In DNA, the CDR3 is TGTGCCAGTAGTATAGGGAGGCCCACAGATACGCAGTATTTT.

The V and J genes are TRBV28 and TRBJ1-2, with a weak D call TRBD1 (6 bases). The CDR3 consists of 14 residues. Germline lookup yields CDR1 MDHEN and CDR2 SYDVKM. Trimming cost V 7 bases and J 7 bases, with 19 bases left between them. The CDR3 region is CASIQHRDLGGYTF. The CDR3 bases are TGTGCCAGCATCCAGCACAGGGATTTGGGTGGCTACACCTTC.

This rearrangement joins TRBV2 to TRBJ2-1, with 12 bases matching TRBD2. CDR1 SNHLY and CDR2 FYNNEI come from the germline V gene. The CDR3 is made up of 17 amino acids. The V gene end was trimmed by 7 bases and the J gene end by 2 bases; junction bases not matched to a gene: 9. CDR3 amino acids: CASIARTSGTPYNEQFF. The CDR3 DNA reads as TGTGCCAGCATCGCCAGGACTAGCGGGACCCCCTACAATGAGCAGTTCTTC.

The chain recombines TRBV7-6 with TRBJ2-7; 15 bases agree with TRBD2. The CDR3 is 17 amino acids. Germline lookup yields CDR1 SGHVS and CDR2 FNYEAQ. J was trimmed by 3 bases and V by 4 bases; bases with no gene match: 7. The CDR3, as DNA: TGTGCCAGCAGCTCCCCAGGACTAGCGGGAGGGTACTACGAGCAGTACTTC. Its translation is CASSSPGLAGGYYEQYF.

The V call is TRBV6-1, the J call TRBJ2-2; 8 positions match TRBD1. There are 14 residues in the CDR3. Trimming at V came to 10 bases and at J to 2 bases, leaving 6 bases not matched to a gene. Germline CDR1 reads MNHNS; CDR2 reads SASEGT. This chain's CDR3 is CATEGQVNTGELFF. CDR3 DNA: TGTGCCACCGAGGGACAGGTAAACACCGGGGAGCTGTTTTTT.